The T cell receptor (beta chain) described here comes from a study of monozygotic twins with cystic fibrosis. The wider study: With about 15 PCR cycles, barcoded libraries came from about 3 micrograms of fragmented DNA. Overall study results and limits: Unrelated CF individuals shared fewer identical clonotypes than monozygotic CF twins. No link emerged between shared CDR3 counts and age, concordance or severity. Clonality was generally low (median around 0.0098), higher in the most severe patients.

As for this clone: Antigen unknown.

Germline V lookup: CDR1 SGHNT, CDR2 YYREEE (reference sequence). V was clipped by 1 base and J by 4 bases, with 9 bases between them. CDR3 length: 13 amino acids. The data were produced by immunoSEQ multiplex PCR, yet TCRdb's version contains in-frame clones alone and is incomplete. The data contain 20,000 to 25,000 clones, about 97% of them seen just once; the ten biggest clones take up around 0.15%. Sequenced input: blood. The TCR sequence derives from a girl aged 10 to 17 with cystic fibrosis. The chain carries TRBV5-4 and TRBJ2-7; no clear D. In DNA, the CDR3 is TGTGCCAGCAGCTTGCATCCGGATTACGAGCAGTACTTC. Translating gives CASSLHPDYEQYF.